The entry below gives a single TCR beta chain sequence along with its context. The data are from a study of blood T cells in healthy people across ages. The CDR3 covers 16 residues. Per the germline V gene, CDR1 is SGHRS and CDR2 is YFSETQ. The V gene end was trimmed by 0 bases and the J gene end by 2 bases; junction bases not matched to a gene: 1. Primers used in a second PCR of roughly 6 to 12 cycles were a sample-barcoded 5' primer and a J-beta primer mix. MiXCR, applied by TCRdb to the 5' RACE reads, yields one record per CDR3 protein. Among 500,000 to 600,000 distinct CDR3 sequences, about 26% were seen once, and the ten largest hold less than 20%.

This receptor was identified in a woman in her 70s in good health. The source material was blood. The rearrangement links TRBV5-1 to TRBJ2-1, with 11 bases matching TRBD2. The CDR3 nucleotides read TGCGCCAGCAGCTTGGATAGCGGGGGGGCCTACAATGAGCAGTTCTTC. Protein: CASSLDSGGAYNEQFF.